This TCR beta chain originates from a study of identical twins. Note on this clonotype: Its antigen remains unknown.

The CDR3 sequence is 17 residues long. V was clipped by 1 base and J by 4 bases; unmatched bases: 10. Germline values: CDR1 DFQATT, CDR2 SNEGSKA (reference sequence). Healthy Caucasian donors formed the entire cohort. Overall study results and limits: With abundant cord blood beta clonotypes, insertions were fewer; memory repertoires showed no such pattern.

The cDNA had a unique molecular identifier and a template-switch universal primer site. TCRdb called the 5' RACE reads again in MiXCR, with one record for every CDR3 protein. The table lists 450,000 or so distinct CDR3 sequences, 13% to 15% of them singletons. These sequences were also reported in another study, on yellow fever vaccine responses in identical twins.

Input material: CD4+ T cells sorted from blood. This sequence was found in a young woman in good health. This sequence joins TRBV20-1 and TRBJ2-1; 10 nucleotides agree with TRBD2. CDR3 sequence (DNA): TGCAGTGCTAGAGTGGCTAGCGGGAGCTGGGATTACAATGAGCAGTTCTTC. Translating gives CSARVASGSWDYNEQFF.